The 13 T cell receptor beta chains below come from one sample, sequenced in a study of radiotherapy plus CTLA-4 blockade in lung cancer. This table comes from immunoSEQ multiplex PCR, and its TCRdb copy is limited to in-frame clones, with some not included. The data contain 50,000 to 65,000 clones, roughly 77% of them singletons. Sequenced material: peripheral blood, taken from a patient treated with radiotherapy plus ipilimumab. The receptors here all came from a human donor with non-small cell lung cancer whose response to radiotherapy plus ipilimumab could not be evaluated.

This clone has just a few counts. This sequence joins TRBV21-1 and TRBJ2-1; TRBD2 is the table's D call and was not checked against the DNA. TRBV21-1 is a pseudogene. The CDR3 spans 18 residues. CDR3 sequence reads: CASSKGGRGLASYNEQFF. DNA for the CDR3: TGTGCCAGCAGCAAAGGAGGTAGGGGACTAGCATCCTACAATGAGCAGTTCTTC.

This clone was seen once. The CDR3 DNA reads as TGCAGCTGCGGGTCGGTTGAAAAACTGTTTTTT. The encoded protein is CSCGSVEKLFF. The genes are TRBV29-1 and TRBJ1-4; D is unclear. CDR1 and CDR2 (germline): SQVTM, ANQGSEA. The V end was cut by 8 bases, the J end by 7 bases, with 11 bases between. The CDR3 contains 11 residues.

The rearrangement uses TRBV19 and TRBJ2-4; D not certain. Germline CDR1 LNHDA, CDR2 SQIVND (reference sequence). The CDR3 loop spans 14 amino acids. The ends were cut back, 0 bases at V and 4 bases at J, with 7 bases in the middle. DNA for the CDR3: TGTGCCAGTAGTATAGATCTCAGAAAAAACATTCAGTACTTC. Its protein is CASSIDLRKNIQYF.

V is TRBV7-9 and J is TRBJ2-7; a weak D match, TRBD1 (6 bases). CDR1 is SEHNR, CDR2 FQNEAQ, per germline (reference sequence). The V end was cut by 2 bases, the J end by 4 bases, with 6 bases between. The CDR3 contains 12 residues. Here the CDR3 reads CASSLQGYEQYF. As DNA, the CDR3 is TGTGCCAGCAGCTTACAGGGGTACGAGCAGTACTTC.

This chain joins TRBV7-2 and TRBJ2-5; D may be TRBD1 (6 bases). The CDR3 is made up of 13 amino acids. The V gene's germline CDR1 is SGHTA and CDR2 FQGNSA. With 2 bases removed from V and 4 bases from J, the gap between germline ends came to 8 bases. The CDR3 DNA is TGTGCCAGCAGCTTAAACAGGGTAGAGACCCAGTACTTC. This sequence encodes CASSLNRVETQYF.

The V gene is TRBV6-1, the J gene TRBJ1-5, with 11 positions matching TRBD1. Trimming took 1 base from V and 6 from J; bases not matched to a gene: 8. This CDR3 comprises 17 residues. CDR1 and CDR2 (germline): MNHNS, SASEGT. This CDR3 reads CASSEVDRGRPTQPQHF. The CDR3 nucleotides are TGTGCCAGCAGTGAAGTGGACAGGGGGCGACCGACTCAGCCCCAGCATTTT.

The chain couples TRBV19 to TRBJ1-1; TRBD1 might be the D (6 bases). CDR1 LNHDA and CDR2 SQIVND come from the germline V gene (reference sequence). Trimming took off 3 bases at V and 0 bases at J, with 11 bases between the two ends. This CDR3 spans 15 amino acids. This CDR3 is CASSIRDIMNTEAFF. Written as DNA, the CDR3 is TGTGCCAGTAGTATCCGGGACATCATGAACACTGAAGCTTTCTTT.

This chain links TRBV6-5 with TRBJ2-1; 9 bases line up with TRBD1. Unmatched junction bases numbered 5, after V lost 4 bases and J lost 1 base. CDR1 and CDR2 from the germline V gene are MNHEY and SVGAGI. The length of the CDR3 is 16 residues. CDR3: CASSFTGGASYNEQFF. The CDR3 DNA reads TGTGCCAGCAGTTTCACAGGGGGCGCATCCTACAATGAGCAGTTCTTC.

The chain links TRBV28 to TRBJ2-7; 8 bases line up with TRBD1. Germline trimming cut 3 bases from V and 2 bases from J; bases unmatched to any gene: 3. From germline, CDR1 is MDHEN and CDR2 SYDVKM. This CDR3 comprises 14 residues. The CDR3 DNA reads as TGTGCCAGCAGTTTTGACAGGGGCACCTACGAGCAGTACTTC. Translated, it gives CASSFDRGTYEQYF.

The V call is TRBV18, the J call TRBJ1-4; 7 nucleotides align to TRBD1. CDR3 length: 15 amino acids. Trimming took 4 bases from V and 1 from J; bases not matched to a gene: 3. The germline V gene has CDR1 KGHSH and CDR2 LQKENI. The CDR3 DNA reads TGTGCCAGCTCACTTCGACAGGGAACTAATGAAAAACTGTTTTTT. It translates to CASSLRQGTNEKLFF.

The rearrangement uses TRBV6-6 and TRBJ2-5, with a tentative D call TRBD2 (5 bases). The J call may be faulty, since TRBJ2-7 better matches the DNA end. Germline V gives CDR1 MNHNY, CDR2 SVGAGI (reference sequence). There are 16 residues in the CDR3. The CDR3 DNA sequence: TGTGCCAGCAGCAACAAGGCCTCGGGGAGCTCCTACGAGCAGTACTTC. Residues: CASSNKASGSSYEQYF.

The chain recombines TRBV11-2 with TRBJ2-7; TRBD1 matches at 9 bases. Germline V gene sequence: CDR1 SGHAT, CDR2 FQNNGV. There are 17 residues in the CDR3. J lost 4 bases, V lost 4 bases, and 14 bases had no gene match. The CDR3 here is CASSSTTDRGFWYEQYF. The CDR3 DNA is TGTGCCAGCAGCTCCACCACGGACAGGGGATTTTGGTACGAGCAGTACTTC.

The J gene is TRBJ2-4, the V gene TRBV4-1, with a weak D call TRBD1 (6 bases). The CDR3 is 16 residues long. Germline V gene sequence: CDR1 MGHRA, CDR2 YSYEKL. With 4 bases removed from V and 0 bases from J, the gap between germline ends came to 13 bases. The CDR3 sequence: CASSPRQVVAKNIQYF. The CDR3 nucleotides read TGCGCCAGCAGCCCCCGACAGGTGGTAGCCAAAAACATTCAGTACTTC.